This paragraph reports one TCR beta chain. Its antigen remains unknown. Each CDR3 protein gets one entry after TCRdb re-called the reads with MiXCR. Of around 430,000 distinct CDR3 sequences listed, approximately 46% are singletons. These data belong to a study of T cell repertoires in cytomegalovirus infection. Trimming took off 3 bases at V and 2 bases at J, with 11 bases between the two ends. Germline V gene data show CDR1 as MNHNY and CDR2 as SVGAGI (reference sequence). The CDR3 sequence is 16 residues long. Here the sequenced sample was cultured PBMCs, taken from culture after CMV antigen stimulation. The sequence derives from a human donor in good health (CMV status not recorded). Some clones in this sample may be carry-over from other donors' samples. The J gene is TRBJ2-6, the V gene TRBV6-6; D unclear. CDR3 in amino acids: CASSYPAQAGANVLTF. The CDR3 nucleotides are TGTGCCAGCAGTTATCCCGCGCAGGCTGGGGCCAACGTCCTGACTTTC.